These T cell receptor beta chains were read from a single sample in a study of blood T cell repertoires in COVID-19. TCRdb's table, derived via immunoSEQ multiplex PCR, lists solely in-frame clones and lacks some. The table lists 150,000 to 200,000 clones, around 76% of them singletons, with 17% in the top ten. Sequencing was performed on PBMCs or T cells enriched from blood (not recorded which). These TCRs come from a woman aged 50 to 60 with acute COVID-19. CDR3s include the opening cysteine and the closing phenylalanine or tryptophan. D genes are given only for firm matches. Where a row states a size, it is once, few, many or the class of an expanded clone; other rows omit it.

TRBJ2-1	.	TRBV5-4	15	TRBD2	CASPASGGGPGEQFF	TGTGCCAGCCCGGCTAGCGGGGGCGGGCCTGGGGAGCAGTTCTTC
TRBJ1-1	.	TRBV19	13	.	CASSSQGSTEAFF	TGTGCCAGTAGTTCCCAGGGGTCCACTGAAGCTTTCTTT
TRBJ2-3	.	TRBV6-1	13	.	CASSDTGPDTQYF	TGTGCCAGCAGTGATACAGGCCCAGATACGCAGTATTTT
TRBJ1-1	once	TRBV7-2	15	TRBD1	CASSFSGTGKTEAFF	TGTGCCAGCAGCTTCTCAGGGACAGGGAAAACTGAAGCTTTCTTT
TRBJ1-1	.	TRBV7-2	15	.	CASSLYRQTNTEAFF	TGTGCCAGCAGCCTTTATAGACAGACGAACACTGAAGCTTTCTTT
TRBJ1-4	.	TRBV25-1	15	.	CASSESGGAGEKLFF	TGTGCCAGCAGTGAATCCGGGGGGGCAGGGGAAAAACTGTTTTTT
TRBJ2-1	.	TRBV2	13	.	CASLRDINNEQFF	TGTGCCAGCCTCCGGGACATCAACAATGAGCAGTTCTTC
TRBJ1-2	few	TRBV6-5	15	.	CASNFDPGFNYGYTF	TGTGCCAGCAATTTTGATCCAGGCTTTAACTATGGCTACACCTTC
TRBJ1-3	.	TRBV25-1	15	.	CASSASVVPGNTIYF	TGTGCCAGCAGTGCGTCGGTAGTCCCTGGAAACACCATATATTTT
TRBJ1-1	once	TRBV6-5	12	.	CASSRGQNEAFF	TGTGCCAGCAGCCGAGGACAAAACGAAGCTTTCTTT
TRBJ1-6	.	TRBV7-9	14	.	CASSWDNNNSPLHF	TGTGCCAGCAGCTGGGACAACAATAATTCACCCCTCCACTTT
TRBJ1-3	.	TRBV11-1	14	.	CASSLAGEGNTIYF	TGTGCCAGCAGCCTGGCGGGGGAAGGAAACACCATATATTTT
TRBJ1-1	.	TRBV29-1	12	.	CSVHPQGTEAFF	TGCAGCGTCCACCCACAGGGAACTGAAGCTTTCTTT
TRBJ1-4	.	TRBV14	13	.	CASSPRVNEKLFF	TGTGCCAGCAGCCCCAGGGTGAATGAAAAACTGTTTTTT
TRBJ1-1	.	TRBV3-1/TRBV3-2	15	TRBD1	CASSPRQGWDTEAFF	TGTGCCAGCAGCCCTAGACAGGGTTGGGACACTGAAGCTTTCTTT
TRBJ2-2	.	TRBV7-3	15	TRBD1	CASKTGTGGAGELFF	TGTGCCAGCAAGACCGGGACAGGGGGTGCCGGGGAGCTGTTTTTT
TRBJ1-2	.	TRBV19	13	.	CASSSTVGRGYTF	TGTGCCAGTAGCTCGACAGTAGGTCGGGGCTACACCTTC
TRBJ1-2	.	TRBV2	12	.	CALSGQLSGYTF	TGTGCCCTCAGTGGTCAACTATCTGGCTACACCTTC
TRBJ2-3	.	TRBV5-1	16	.	CASSFSSGVNTDTQYF	TGCGCCAGCAGCTTTTCGTCCGGGGTGAACACAGATACGCAGTATTTT
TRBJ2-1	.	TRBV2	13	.	CASSEPRPDEQFF	TGTGCCAGCAGTGAACCGCGTCCCGATGAGCAGTTCTTC
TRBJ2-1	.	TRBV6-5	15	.	CASIPPGVSQGEQFF	TGTGCCAGCATCCCTCCTGGCGTCTCCCAGGGGGAGCAGTTCTTC
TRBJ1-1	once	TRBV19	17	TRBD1	CASSGGQGARGNTEAFF	TGTGCCAGTAGTGGTGGACAGGGGGCGAGGGGGAACACTGAAGCTTTCTTT
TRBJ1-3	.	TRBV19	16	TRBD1	CASSIRATGAGNTIYF	TGTGCCAGTAGTATCCGCGCGACAGGGGCTGGAAACACCATATATTTT
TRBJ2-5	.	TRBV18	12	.	CATNGPQETQYF	TGTGCTACGAATGGCCCTCAAGAGACCCAGTACTTC
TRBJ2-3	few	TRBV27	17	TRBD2	CASSLGLLAGDTDTQYF	TGTGCCAGCAGTCTGGGACTCCTAGCGGGGGACACAGATACGCAGTATTTT
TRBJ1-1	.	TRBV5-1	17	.	CASSPTRGETANTEAFF	TGCGCCAGCAGCCCGACCAGGGGAGAGACGGCGAACACTGAAGCTTTCTTT
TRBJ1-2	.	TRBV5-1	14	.	CASSLGNRAYGYTF	TGCGCCAGCAGCTTGGGGAACAGGGCTTATGGCTACACCTTC
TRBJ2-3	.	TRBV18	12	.	CASSPEADTQYF	TGTGCCAGCTCACCGGAGGCAGATACGCAGTATTTT
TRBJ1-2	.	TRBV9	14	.	CASRLTGLGGGYTF	TGTGCCAGCAGACTCACAGGGCTCGGGGGGGGCTACACCTTC
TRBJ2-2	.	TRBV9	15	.	CASSVGGGNTGELFF	TGTGCCAGCAGCGTAGGAGGGGGGAACACCGGGGAGCTGTTTTTT
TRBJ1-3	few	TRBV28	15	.	CASSSVLDSGNTIYF	TGTGCCAGCAGTTCTGTACTCGACTCTGGAAACACCATATATTTT
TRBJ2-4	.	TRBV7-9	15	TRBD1	CASSLGQGPKNIQYF	TGTGCCAGCAGCTTGGGACAGGGCCCCAAAAACATTCAGTACTTC
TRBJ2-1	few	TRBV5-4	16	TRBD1	CASSSPPGQADHEQFF	TGTGCCAGCAGCTCCCCACCGGGACAGGCCGACCATGAGCAGTTCTTC
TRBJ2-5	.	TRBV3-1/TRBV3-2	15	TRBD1	CASSQEVRGQETQYF	TGTGCCAGCAGCCAAGAGGTCAGGGGGCAAGAGACCCAGTACTTC
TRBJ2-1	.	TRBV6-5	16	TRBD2	CASSYLAGGLYNEQFF	TGTGCCAGCAGTTACTTAGCGGGGGGGCTTTACAATGAGCAGTTCTTC